Listed here are 3 T cell receptor beta chains from one sample, sequenced in a study of vaccination and CD4 T cells after COVID-19. Specified time point: late sampling 161 to 241 days after vaccination in three convalescent patients. This sample's treatment: approximately nine-day PBMC culture with coronavirus spike peptide pools or control peptides (ViraFEST assay). Sequencing of cultured CD4+ T cell DNA used the Oncomine TCR Beta short-read assay. TCRdb passed the PCR reads through MiXCR, listing each CDR3 protein once. The sample contains 20,000 to 25,000 distinct CDR3 sequences, 46% of which appear only once. For these TCRs, the target antigens are not known. The material sequenced was CD4+ T cells from blood, cultured in vitro, taken about 7 months after SARS-CoV-2 vaccination. These receptors originate from a human donor who had recovered from COVID-19.

This clonotype was observed a few times. This sequence joins TRBV11-3 and TRBJ2-3, with a tentative D call TRBD1 (5 bases). The germline V and J ends were trimmed by 3 bases and 4 bases, with 11 bases remaining between them. The CDR3 covers 14 residues. CDR1 is SGHNT, CDR2 YENEEA, per germline. CDR3 in amino acids: CASSLGRQADTQYF. The CDR3 coding sequence is TGTGCCAGCAGCTTGGGGCGCCAGGCAGATACGCAGTATTTT.

This chain joins TRBV10-3 and TRBJ1-1; weak D call: TRBD1 (6 bases). V was trimmed by 6 bases and J by 3 bases, leaving 8 bases between them. The CDR3 contains 12 residues. Germline-derived CDR1 and CDR2 are ENHRY and SYGVKD. The CDR3 region has the DNA TGTGCCATCAGCTCAGGGGACACTGAAGCTTTCTTT. This translates into CAISSGDTEAFF.

The chain uses TRBV7-8 and TRBJ2-7, with D unresolved. The CDR3 has 13 residues. Trimming shortened V by 1 base and J by 2 bases, and 6 bases separated the two germline ends. Germline V lookup: CDR1 SGHVS, CDR2 FQNEAQ. CDR3 DNA: TGTGCCAGCAGCTTAGTGGGAACCTACGAGCAGTACTTC. Translating gives CASSLVGTYEQYF.